These T cell receptor beta chains were read from a single sample in a study of siplizumab effects on memory and regulatory T cells. Some clones are missing from TCRdb's copy, which holds only in-frame ones; the method was immunoSEQ multiplex PCR. The sample lists more than 95,000 clones; about 92% were seen once. The sample comprised CD4+ T cells sorted from blood. These receptor sequences come from a human donor in good health. Both conserved end residues are part of each CDR3. The order of the fields is clone size, J gene, D gene, V gene, CDR3 protein, CDR3 DNA. The D gene is left open where the match is weak. Expanded clones are given a class, and other clones once, few, many or no size at all.

.,TRBJ1-2,TRBD1,TRBV5-1,CASSMQGTGMGSNYDGYTF,TGCGCCAGCAGCATGCAAGGGACAGGGATGGGGTCAAACTATGATGGCTACACCTTC
.,TRBJ2-7,TRBD1,TRBV5-4,CASSSPSGQGSSQYF,TGTGCCAGCAGCTCTCCATCGGGACAGGGGTCATCGCAGTACTTC
.,TRBJ2-7,.,TRBV6-1,CASSTGSSYEQYF,TGTGCCAGCAGCACCGGGAGCTCCTACGAGCAGTACTTC
.,TRBJ2-2,.,TRBV27,CASSTGFGELFF,TGTGCCAGCAGTACAGGGTTCGGGGAGCTGTTTTTT
once,TRBJ2-7,.,TRBV30,CAWARLGEQYF,TGTGCCTGGGCAAGGTTGGGCGAGCAGTACTTC
.,TRBJ1-1,.,TRBV5-1,CASSQSRRAEAFF,TGTGCCAGCAGTCAGTCCCGGAGGGCGGAAGCTTTCTTT
.,TRBJ2-1,.,TRBV11-2,CASSLVPGGYNEQFF,TGTGCCAGCAGCTTAGTACCAGGCGGCTACAATGAGCAGTTCTTC
.,TRBJ2-3,TRBD1,TRBV6-1,CASSKGQGITDTQYF,TGTGCCAGCAGCAAGGGACAGGGGATCACAGATACGCAGTATTTT
.,TRBJ1-2,.,TRBV7-2,CASSLFLDSFFYGYTF,TGTGCCAGCAGCTTATTCCTGGACAGTTTCTTCTATGGCTACACCTTC
.,TRBJ2-5,TRBD2,TRBV5-5,CASSLGLVQETQYF,TGTGCCAGCAGCTTAGGACTAGTCCAAGAGACCCAGTACTTC
.,TRBJ2-2,.,TRBV7-9,CASSLLATGELFF,TGTGCCAGCAGCTTATTGGCCACCGGGGAGCTGTTTTTT
.,TRBJ2-1,.,TRBV19,CASRDGLGGWNEQFF,TGTGCCAGTAGGGACGGACTAGGGGGGTGGAATGAGCAGTTCTTC
.,TRBJ2-1,.,TRBV6-5,CASSFDRPSYNEQFF,TGTGCCAGCAGTTTTGACAGACCTTCCTACAATGAGCAGTTCTTC
.,TRBJ1-2,.,TRBV14,CASSSGTGDGYTF,TGTGCCAGCAGCAGCGGGACGGGGGATGGCTACACCTTC
.,TRBJ1-3,.,TRBV5-1,CASSQDTGLNTIYF,TGCGCCAGCAGCCAGGACACGGGCCTAAACACCATATATTTC
.,TRBJ2-3,TRBD2,TRBV27,CASSVSGSTDTQYF,TGTGCCAGCAGTGTTAGCGGGAGTACAGATACGCAGTATTTT
.,TRBJ2-1,TRBD2,TRBV19,CASSPLAGGHNEQFF,TGTGCCAGTAGTCCTTTAGCGGGAGGCCACAATGAGCAGTTCTTC
.,TRBJ1-1,.,TRBV5-1,CASSLVFGNTEAFF,TGCGCCAGCAGCTTGGTATTCGGGAACACTGAAGCTTTCTTT
.,TRBJ2-1,TRBD1,TRBV19,CASSIAPGSQGGGGYNEQFF,TGTGCCAGTAGTATAGCTCCCGGATCACAGGGGGGTGGCGGATACAATGAGCAGTTCTTC
.,TRBJ2-7,.,TRBV5-5,CASSADPSSFEQYF,TGTGCCAGCAGCGCGGATCCCTCCTCCTTCGAGCAGTACTTC
.,TRBJ2-5,.,TRBV11-3,CATSPDWGRGETQYF,TGTGCCACGTCGCCGGATTGGGGGAGAGGAGAGACCCAGTACTTC
.,TRBJ2-3,.,TRBV27,CASSLGHFTDTQYF,TGTGCCAGCAGTTTAGGGCACTTCACAGATACGCAGTATTTT
.,TRBJ1-2,.,TRBV6-5,CASMRGYGYTF,TGTGCCAGCATGCGGGGATATGGCTACACCTTC
.,TRBJ2-2,TRBD1,TRBV2,CASSVTGGTGELFF,TGTGCCAGCAGTGTAACAGGGGGGACCGGGGAGCTGTTTTTT
.,TRBJ2-7,.,TRBV5-1,CASRSGVEQYF,TGCGCCAGCAGATCAGGGGTCGAGCAGTACTTC
.,TRBJ1-6,.,TRBV7-3,CASSLSQVDGSPLHF,TGTGCCAGCAGCTTAAGTCAGGTTGACGGTTCACCCCTCCACTTT
few,TRBJ2-1,.,TRBV7-3,CASSFRAHEQFF,TGTGCCAGCAGCTTCAGGGCCCATGAGCAGTTCTTC
.,TRBJ2-7,.,TRBV5-3,CARSLSYRGLSYEQYF,TGTGCCAGAAGCCTATCCTACAGGGGACTCTCCTACGAGCAGTACTTC
.,TRBJ2-5,TRBD2,TRBV10-2,CASSEALADRETQYF,TGCGCCAGCAGTGAGGCACTAGCGGACCGGGAGACCCAGTACTTC
.,TRBJ2-3,.,TRBV4-1,CASRRTVTSTDTQYF,TGCGCCAGCCGCCGGACAGTCACTAGCACAGATACGCAGTATTTT
.,TRBJ1-3,TRBD1,TRBV11-1,CASSLAGTGVGNTIYF,TGTGCCAGCAGCTTAGCCGGGACAGGCGTTGGAAACACCATATATTTT
.,TRBJ2-3,.,TRBV7-8,CASSLGRTDTQYF,TGTGCCAGCAGCTTAGGGAGAACAGATACGCAGTATTTT
.,TRBJ2-7,TRBD1,TRBV30,CAWSPPGQLYEQYF,TGTGCCTGGAGTCCTCCGGGACAGCTCTACGAGCAGTACTTC
few,TRBJ2-5,TRBD2,TRBV2,CASRRTSGRETQYF,TGTGCCAGCAGGAGGACTAGCGGGAGGGAGACCCAGTACTTC
.,TRBJ2-1,.,TRBV7-6,CASSLARRGSEQFF,TGTGCCAGCAGCTTAGCGCGGAGGGGGAGTGAGCAGTTCTTC
once,TRBJ1-4,.,TRBV15,CATSRGGRIVEKLFF,TGTGCCACCAGCAGAGGGGGGAGGATCGTTGAAAAACTGTTTTTT
.,TRBJ1-2,.,TRBV6-5,CASNPYGDLVGYTF,TGTGCCAGCAACCCATACGGGGATCTGGTTGGCTACACCTTC
.,TRBJ1-6,.,TRBV11-1,CASSLAGGNSPLHF,TGTGCCAGCAGCTTAGCAGGGGGTAATTCACCCCTCCACTTT
.,TRBJ1-3,.,TRBV11-3,CASSFEVDGNTIYF,TGTGCCAGCAGCTTCGAGGTAGATGGAAACACCATATATTTT
.,TRBJ2-7,.,TRBV18,CASSPRRGPYEQYF,TGTGCCAGCTCACCCCGCCGGGGACCCTACGAGCAGTACTTT
.,TRBJ2-3,.,TRBV6-5,CASSSRRTSTDTQYF,TGTGCCAGCAGCTCTAGGAGGACGAGCACAGATACGCAGTATTTT
few,TRBJ2-3,TRBD2,TRBV29-1,CSVNLSGVSTDTQYF,TGCAGCGTAAACCTGAGCGGGGTGAGCACAGATACGCAGTATTTT
.,TRBJ1-3,.,TRBV25-1,CASSELEGRGNTIYF,TGTGCCAGCAGTGAATTGGAGGGACGGGGAAACACCATATATTTT
.,TRBJ1-5,.,TRBV6-1,CASSEVFIQPQHF,TGTGCCAGCAGTGAAGTGTTCATTCAGCCCCAGCATTTT
.,TRBJ1-1,TRBD1,TRBV19,CASSTGQGGTEAFF,TGTGCCAGTAGTACCGGACAGGGTGGCACTGAAGCTTTCTTT
.,TRBJ1-5,.,TRBV4-2,CASSPLQGRYQPQHF,TGTGCCAGCAGCCCTCTCCAGGGTAGGTATCAGCCCCAGCATTTT
.,TRBJ1-5,.,TRBV11-2,CASSLTVSNQPQHF,TGTGCCAGCAGCTTAACGGTTAGCAATCAGCCCCAGCATTTT
.,TRBJ1-2,.,TRBV30,CAWSALQGSNYGYTF,TGTGCCTGGAGTGCCCTTCAGGGGTCTAACTATGGCTACACCTTC
.,TRBJ2-3,.,TRBV2,CASSEALLTDTQYF,TGTGCCAGCAGTGAGGCACTCCTCACAGATACGCAGTATTTT
.,TRBJ2-3,TRBD1,TRBV6-5,CASSYRGQSTDTQYF,TGTGCCAGCAGTTACAGGGGGCAGAGCACAGATACGCAGTATTTT
.,TRBJ2-7,.,TRBV5-6,CASRRAILSEQYF,TGTGCCAGCAGACGGGCCATCCTTAGTGAGCAGTACTTC
.,TRBJ2-1,TRBD2,TRBV11-2,CASSFSGGDNEQFF,TGTGCCAGCAGCTTCAGCGGGGGAGACAATGAGCAGTTCTTC
.,TRBJ1-4,.,TRBV27,CASKGGINEKLFF,TGTGCCAGCAAGGGGGGAATTAATGAAAAACTGTTTTTT
.,TRBJ2-5,.,TRBV15,CATSRGTEETQYF,TGTGCCACCAGCAGAGGGACAGAGGAGACCCAGTACTTC
.,TRBJ1-3,TRBD1,TRBV5-6,CASSLVRTGGNTIYF,TGTGCCAGCAGCTTGGTGCGGACAGGTGGAAACACCATATATTTT
.,TRBJ1-4,.,TRBV18,CASSPQSAGINEKLFF,TGTGCCAGCTCACCTCAATCCGCGGGGATTAATGAAAAACTGTTTTTT
.,TRBJ2-1,.,TRBV2,CASTEETPRNEQFF,TGTGCCAGCACCGAGGAGACCCCCCGCAATGAGCAGTTCTTC
.,TRBJ2-2,.,TRBV5-6,CASSRRLTGNTGELFF,TGTGCCAGCAGCCGACGATTGACAGGCAACACCGGGGAGCTGTTTTTT
.,TRBJ1-3,.,TRBV19,CASSDTSGNTIYF,TGTGCCAGTAGTGACACCTCTGGAAACACCATATATTTT
.,TRBJ1-1,.,TRBV11-1,CASSFFDMNTEAFF,TGTGCCAGCAGCTTTTTTGACATGAACACTGAAGCTTTCTTT